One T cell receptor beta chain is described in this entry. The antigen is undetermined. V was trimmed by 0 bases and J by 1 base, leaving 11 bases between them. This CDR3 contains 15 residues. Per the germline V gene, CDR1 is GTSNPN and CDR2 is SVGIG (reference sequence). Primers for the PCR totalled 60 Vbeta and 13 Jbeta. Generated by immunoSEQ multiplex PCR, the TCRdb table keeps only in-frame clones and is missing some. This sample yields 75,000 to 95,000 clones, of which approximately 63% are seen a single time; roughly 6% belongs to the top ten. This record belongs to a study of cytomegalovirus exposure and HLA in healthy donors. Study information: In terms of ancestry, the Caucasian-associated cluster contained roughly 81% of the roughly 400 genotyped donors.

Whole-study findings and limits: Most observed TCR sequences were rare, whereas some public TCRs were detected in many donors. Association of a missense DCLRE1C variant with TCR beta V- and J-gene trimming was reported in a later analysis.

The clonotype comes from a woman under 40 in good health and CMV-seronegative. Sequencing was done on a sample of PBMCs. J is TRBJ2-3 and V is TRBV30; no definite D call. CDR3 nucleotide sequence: TGTGCCTGGAGTGTACCCGCGGCGGGCACAGATACGCAGTATTTT. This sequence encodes CAWSVPAAGTDTQYF. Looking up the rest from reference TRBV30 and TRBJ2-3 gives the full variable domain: SQTIHQWPATLVQPVGSPLSLECTVEGTSNPNLYWYRQAAGRGLQLLFYSVGIGQISSEVPQNLSASRPQDRQFILSSKKLLLSDSGFYLCAWSVPAAGTDTQYFGPGTRLTVL.